This T cell receptor (beta chain) is drawn from a study of blood T cell repertoires in COVID-19. As processed by the authors: Nucleated cell counts were estimated from reference gene primer amplification. Profiled with immunoSEQ multiplex PCR; TCRdb holds only in-frame clones, not every one. V and J calls and clone size are copied from that table; D and trimming were computed from the DNA. The top ten hold just under 25% of the sample, which has around 120,000 clones, around four fifths seen once. Looked up from germline, CDR1 is ENHRY and CDR2 is SYGVKD. V trimming: 1 base; J trimming: 4 bases; junction bases outside the gene matches: 6. This CDR3 contains 18 residues.

This TCR was recovered from a human donor in a cohort sampled during active COVID-19. V and J are TRBV10-3 and TRBJ2-2; 13 positions agree with TRBD2. Sequencing was carried out using peripheral blood. CDR3 DNA: TGTGCCATCAGTGAGTTGGGCAGGACTAGCGGGGGCACCGGGGAGCTGTTTTTT. It encodes CAISELGRTSGGTGELFF.